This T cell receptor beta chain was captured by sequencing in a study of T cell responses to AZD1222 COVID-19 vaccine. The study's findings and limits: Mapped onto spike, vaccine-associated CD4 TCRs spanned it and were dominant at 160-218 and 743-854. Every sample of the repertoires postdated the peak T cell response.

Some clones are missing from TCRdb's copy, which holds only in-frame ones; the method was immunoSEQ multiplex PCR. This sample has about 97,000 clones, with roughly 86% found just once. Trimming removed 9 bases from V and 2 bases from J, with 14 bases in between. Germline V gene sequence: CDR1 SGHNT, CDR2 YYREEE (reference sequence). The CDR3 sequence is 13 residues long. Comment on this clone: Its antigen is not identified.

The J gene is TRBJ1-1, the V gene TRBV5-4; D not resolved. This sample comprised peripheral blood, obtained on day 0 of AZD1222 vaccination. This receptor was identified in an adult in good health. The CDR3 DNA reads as TGTGCCACGCGGCCCCGGTCCAACACTGAAGCTTTCTTT. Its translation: CATRPRSNTEAFF.